This T cell receptor beta chain was found in a study of regulatory T cells in long-lasting Graves disease. This clonotype was counted at least ten times. V was shortened by 4 bases and J by 4 bases, with 14 bases between the two germline ends. CDR3 length: 15 amino acids. Germline assignment: CDR1 SNHLY and CDR2 FYNNEI. Stated time point: newly diagnosed GD, antithyroid drugs for less than 3 months. PBMC-derived RNA was used for the TCR library. Arm-PCR of CDR3 regions and iRepertoire HTBI primers were used to build TCR beta libraries. MiXCR, applied by TCRdb to the multiplex PCR reads, yields one record per CDR3 protein. The sample lists about 300,000 distinct CDR3 sequences, 18% occurring once.

The sample here was peripheral blood mononuclear cells (PBMCs), taken at new diagnosis, from a patient treated with antithyroid drugs. This receptor was identified in a female donor with Graves disease. V usage is TRBV2 and J usage is TRBJ2-1; tentatively, D is TRBD1 (5 bases). The CDR3: CASSGNRSPYNEQFF. In nucleotides, the CDR3 is TGTGCCAGCAGTGGCAACAGGAGCCCTTACAATGAGCAGTTCTTC.